Listed here are 8 T cell receptor beta chains from one sample, sequenced in a study of cytomegalovirus exposure and HLA in healthy donors. PCR used 60 Vbeta primers and 13 Jbeta primers. Profiled with immunoSEQ multiplex PCR; TCRdb holds only in-frame clones, not every one. There are approximately 170,000 clones in the sample; 60% to 80% occur only once, and 1.6% lies in the top ten. The sequencing input was PBMCs. All receptors come from a woman aged 18-35 years in good health and CMV-seronegative.

Comment on this clone: The junction shows a germline mismatch at one end, possibly a read error. This chain connects TRBV7-7 to TRBJ2-3; 12 positions agree with TRBD2. Germline V lookup: CDR1 SSHAT, CDR2 FNYEAQ (reference sequence). The CDR3 is 18 amino acids. CDR3 in DNA: TGTGCTAGCAGCCTTACGCTAGCGGGAGGGCTTGGAACAGATACGCAGTATTTT. Protein: CASSLTLAGGLGTDTQYF.

The chain uses TRBV18 and TRBJ1-1, with TRBD1 identical over 7 bases. CDR3 length: 13 amino acids. The germline V gene encodes CDR1 KGHSH and CDR2 LQKENI. V dropped 3 bases and J dropped 3; count of bases not matched to a gene: 1. Here the CDR3 DNA reads TGTGCCAGCTCACCTACAGGGGACACTGAAGCTTTCTTT. It translates to CASSPTGDTEAFF.

The chain couples TRBV6-1 to TRBJ2-7; TRBD1 is a possible D gene (6 bases). CDR1 MNHNS and CDR2 SASEGT come from the germline V gene. There are 15 residues in the CDR3. The germline V and J ends were trimmed by 2 bases and 1 base, with 12 bases remaining between them. CDR3 DNA sequence: TGTGCCAGCAGTGAACCAGGGACACCTTCCTACGAGCAGTACTTC. Amino acids: CASSEPGTPSYEQYF.

This chain joins TRBV4-1 and TRBJ1-2; TRBD1 matches 7 bases. Germline V gene sequence: CDR1 MGHRA, CDR2 YSYEKL. J lost 4 bases, V lost 0 bases, and 5 bases had no gene match. This CDR3 is 15 amino acids long. The CDR3 nucleotides read TGCGCCAGCAGCCAAGAAGGAACAGGGGCCTATGGCTACACCTTC. Protein: CASSQEGTGAYGYTF.

The rearrangement joins TRBV4-3 to TRBJ2-2, with D unresolved. With 3 bases removed from V and 0 bases from J, the gap between germline ends came to 8 bases. Per germline, CDR1 LGHNA and CDR2 YSLEER. CDR3 size: 15 residues. Here the CDR3 reads CASSQSGTNTGELFF. The DNA for the CDR3 is TGCGCCAGCAGCCAGTCCGGTACGAACACCGGGGAGCTGTTTTTT.

The genes are TRBV19 and TRBJ2-7, with unresolved D. The CDR3 spans 13 residues. Germline V lookup: CDR1 LNHDA, CDR2 SQIVND (reference sequence). Between the trimmed V and J ends, which lost 8 bases and 2 bases, there was a span of 13 bases. This CDR3 reads CASSGYQAYEQYF. In nucleotides, the CDR3 is TGTGCCAGTTCCGGGTACCAAGCCTACGAGCAGTACTTC.

V is TRBV5-1 and J is TRBJ2-7, with 12 bases that match TRBD2. CDR1 and CDR2 from the germline V gene are SGHRS and YFSETQ. This CDR3 comprises 16 residues. Losses at the gene ends were 4 bases for V and 7 bases for J; bases not matched to a gene: 12. CDR3 residues: CASSPDPSGGAREQYF. The CDR3 DNA is TGCGCCAGCAGCCCGGACCCTAGCGGGGGGGCGCGGGAGCAGTACTTC.

This clone was seen once. The CDR3 nucleotides are TGTGCCATCAGACAGGGAACCACCGGGGAGCTGTTTTTT. Residues: CAIRQGTTGELFF. The rearrangement links TRBV10-3 to TRBJ2-2; weak D call: TRBD1 (6 bases). Trimming took off 6 bases at V and 4 bases at J, with 9 bases between the two ends. CDR3 size: 13 residues. Germline V gene data show CDR1 as ENHRY and CDR2 as SYGVKD.